This TCR beta chain was sequenced for a study of T cell responses to AZD1222 COVID-19 vaccine. Study-level findings and limits: Clonal diversity was possibly underestimated, and white British individuals and females predominated among donors. Epitopes outside B.1.351 and B.1.1.7 mutated regions reportedly drew nearly half of spike TCRs. Vaccination with two AZD1222 doses was followed by a rise in Spike-specific TCR breadth and depth.

The data were produced by immunoSEQ multiplex PCR, yet TCRdb's version contains in-frame clones alone and is incomplete. In the table there are more than 140,000 clones, roughly 88% of which are singletons. Remarks on this clone: Antigen: not known.

Trimming removed 4 bases from V and 0 bases from J; junction bases left unmatched: 2. CDR1 and CDR2 from the germline V gene are MGHRA and YSYEKL. The CDR3 is made up of 15 amino acids. The chain is built from TRBV4-1 and TRBJ2-3; 9 nucleotides line up with TRBD2. The material sequenced was peripheral blood, taken on day 0 of MenACWY control vaccination. The receptor was isolated from an adult in good health. The chain's CDR3 is CASSLAGASTDTQYF. CDR3 bases: TGCGCCAGCAGCCTAGCGGGGGCCAGCACAGATACGCAGTATTTT.